Shown below are 31 T cell receptor beta chains from a single sample sequenced in a study of control samples from healthy donors and cancer patients. Produced via immunoSEQ multiplex PCR; TCRdb's table is partial and in-frame only. The table lists around 80,000 clones, 91% of them singletons, with 15% to 20% in the top ten. Sequencing used blood. Receptors were obtained from a man aged 50-60 years in good health.

J is TRBJ2-4 and V is TRBV19, with TRBD1 identical over 7 bases. Germline trimming cut 1 base from V and 10 bases from J; bases unmatched to any gene: 10. The CDR3 runs to 15 residues. Germline V CDR1 and CDR2: LNHDA, SQIVND (reference sequence). CDR3 DNA sequence: TGTGCCAGTAGTATAGGGGGGACAGTTAAAGGGATTCAGTACTTC. This translates into CASSIGGTVKGIQYF.

CDR3 residues: CASTPGAADFYGYTF. DNA of the CDR3: TGTGCCAGCACTCCAGGGGCAGCGGATTTCTATGGCTACACCTTC. The gene calls are TRBV6-5 and TRBJ1-2, with D perhaps matching TRBD1 (6 bases). Trimming cost V 7 bases and J 4 bases, with 19 bases left between them. The CDR3 runs 15 residues. Germline CDR1 MNHEY, CDR2 SVGAGI.

This clone was picked up one time. The chain joins TRBV27 to TRBJ1-2, with D unresolved. The CDR3 has 13 amino acids. Germline V gives CDR1 MNHEY, CDR2 SMNVEV (reference sequence). The ends were cut back, 3 bases at V and 2 bases at J, with 7 bases in the middle. In nucleotides, the CDR3 is TGTGCCAGCAGTTTTGGAATCAACTATGGCTACACCTTC. As protein: CASSFGINYGYTF.

The V call is TRBV18, the J call TRBJ1-1; D remains ambiguous. V shed 2 bases and J shed 5 bases, with 9 bases lying between them. The CDR3 extends over 13 amino acids. Per the germline V gene, CDR1 is KGHSH and CDR2 is LQKENI. Here the CDR3 DNA reads TGTGCCAGCTCACCAGGAAGCTTAACTGAAGCTTTCTTT. It specifies CASSPGSLTEAFF.

J is TRBJ1-1 and V is TRBV5-6; the D is unclear. Deletions cut 0 bases from V and 2 bases from J, with 8 bases between. Germline CDR1 and CDR2: SGHDT and YYEEEE. This CDR3 contains 14 residues. In DNA, the CDR3 is TGTGCCAGCAGCTTGGATCTGGGTAACACTGAAGCTTTCTTT. It codes for CASSLDLGNTEAFF.

This chain uses TRBV3-1 (or the pseudogene TRBV3-2) with TRBJ2-2, with TRBD1 as a possible D gene (6 bases). Germline-derived CDR1 and CDR2 are LGHDT and YNNKEL (reference sequence). The V and J ends lost 1 base and 3 bases respectively, with 9 bases between them. CDR3 size: 15 residues. In DNA, the CDR3 is TGTGCCAGCAGCCAAGGATCAGGGGACACCGGGGAGCTGTTTTTT. It specifies CASSQGSGDTGELFF.

V usage is TRBV9 and J usage is TRBJ2-1; 9 bases match TRBD1. Trimming cost V 2 bases and J 9 bases; bases outside gene matches: 6. The CDR3 sequence is 14 residues long. Germline assignment: CDR1 SGDLS and CDR2 YYNGEE. CDR3 sequence: CASSVRTGVGEQFF. The CDR3 bases are TGTGCCAGCAGCGTCCGGACAGGGGTAGGTGAGCAGTTCTTC.

The chain is built from TRBV5-1 and TRBJ1-1; 7 nucleotides agree with TRBD1. Germline lookup yields CDR1 SGHRS and CDR2 YFSETQ. This CDR3 comprises 18 residues. Trimming at V came to 4 bases and at J to 0 bases, leaving 15 bases not matched to a gene. Written as DNA, the CDR3 is TGCGCCAGCAGCGTGCAACCGGGACAGCGACGAATGAACACTGAAGCTTTCTTT. It is translated as CASSVQPGQRRMNTEAFF.

V is TRBV4-1 and J is TRBJ2-2; D is undetermined. CDR1 is MGHRA, CDR2 YSYEKL, per germline. The CDR3 has 14 residues. Trimming pared 5 bases from V and 6 bases from J, leaving 13 bases between. CDR3 sequence reads: CASSETENAGELFF. For the CDR3, the DNA is TGCGCCAGCAGCGAAACAGAAAATGCCGGGGAGCTGTTTTTT.

This chain uses TRBV5-1 with TRBJ1-1; D may be TRBD1 (5 bases). Germline CDR1 SGHRS, CDR2 YFSETQ. The CDR3 is 15 residues long. Trimming took 0 bases from V and 0 from J, leaving 9 bases between them. The CDR3 region is CASSLAGTMNTEAFF. In DNA form, the CDR3 reads TGCGCCAGCAGCTTGGCGGGGACGATGAACACTGAAGCTTTCTTT.

A few counts support this clone. This rearrangement joins TRBV12-3 or TRBV12-4 to TRBJ2-7; D gene unclear. The CDR3 loop spans 13 amino acids. Trimming took 4 bases from V and 2 from J, leaving 9 bases between them. CDR3 DNA: TGTGCCAGCAGTTCAGGACGTACCTACGAGCAGTACTTC. As protein: CASSSGRTYEQYF.

This clone was detected only once. The chain carries TRBV14 and TRBJ1-4, with D perhaps TRBD1 (6 bases). The V end was cut by 3 bases, the J end by 10 bases, with 12 bases between. The germline V gene has CDR1 SGHDN and CDR2 FVKESK. CDR3 size: 13 residues. CDR3 protein: CASSQAGTRKLFF. The CDR3 nucleotides read TGTGCCAGCAGCCAGGCCGGGACACGAAAACTGTTTTTT. Full variable domain (missing parts from reference TRBV14 and TRBJ1-4): EAGVTQFPSHSVIEKGQTVTLRCDPISGHDNLYWYRRVMGKEIKFLLHFVKESKQDESGMPNNRFLAERTGGTYSTLKVQPAELEDSGVYFCASSQAGTRKLFFGSGTQLSVL.

The chain links TRBV27 to TRBJ1-5, with D possibly matching TRBD1 (5 bases). The ends were cut back, 2 bases at V and 5 bases at J, with 10 bases in the middle. Germline CDR1 MNHEY, CDR2 SMNVEV (reference sequence). The CDR3 sequence is 14 residues long. CDR3 sequence: CASSLQGRDQPQHF. The CDR3 nucleotides read TGTGCCAGCAGTTTACAGGGAAGGGATCAGCCCCAGCATTTT.

The chain couples TRBV24-1 to TRBJ2-3; D gene ambiguous. Trimming left V 4 bases short and J 10 bases short, with 8 bases between. The CDR3 covers 11 residues. Germline V gives CDR1 KGHDR, CDR2 SFDVKD. DNA for the CDR3: TGTGCCACCAGTGAGCTGAATGCGCAGTATTTT. It encodes CATSELNAQYF.

Here the CDR3 reads CASSGRAATNEKLFF. The CDR3 DNA follows: TGTGCCAGCAGCGGAAGGGCCGCAACTAATGAAAAACTGTTTTTT. V usage is TRBV9 and J usage is TRBJ1-4; no clear D gene. The CDR3 contains 15 residues. Germline-derived CDR1 and CDR2 are SGDLS and YYNGEE. The V end was cut by 3 bases, the J end by 0 bases, with 9 bases between.

The V and J genes are TRBV5-6 and TRBJ2-2; 9 nucleotides line up with TRBD2. Germline V gene sequence: CDR1 SGHDT, CDR2 YYEEEE. The ends lost 3 bases at V and 3 bases at J; junction bases unmatched: 3. This CDR3 spans 15 amino acids. CDR3 DNA sequence: TGTGCCAGCAGCTCGGGACTAGCCGACACCGGGGAGCTGTTTTTT. Encoded protein: CASSSGLADTGELFF.

This clone was found once. Written as DNA, the CDR3 is TGTGCCAGCAGCTTAGGATGGGACGTAGCTTTCTTT. It translates to CASSLGWDVAFF. The chain employs TRBV11-2 and TRBJ1-1, with D maybe TRBD1 (5 bases). This CDR3 contains 12 residues. The germline V gene has CDR1 SGHAT and CDR2 FQNNGV. V dropped 1 base and J dropped 10 bases, with 10 bases sitting between them.

A single count supports this clone. The CDR3 region has the DNA TGTGCCAGCAGTACTCGACAGGTCAATCAGCCCCAGCATTTT. It specifies CASSTRQVNQPQHF. This sequence joins TRBV2 and TRBJ1-5, with a possible D match to TRBD1 (6 bases). CDR1 SNHLY and CDR2 FYNNEI come from the germline V gene. V was trimmed by 5 bases and J by 3 bases, leaving 11 bases between them. This CDR3 has 14 residues.

V gene TRBV20-1 combines with J gene TRBJ1-5; no firm D call. Germline V gene data show CDR1 as DFQATT and CDR2 as SNEGSKA (reference sequence). There are 12 residues in the CDR3. V dropped 3 bases and J dropped 4 bases, with 7 bases sitting between them. The CDR3 sequence is CSASDTNQPQHF. In DNA form, the CDR3 reads TGCAGTGCTAGTGACACGAATCAGCCCCAGCATTTT.

The V and J genes are TRBV19 and TRBJ1-2, with TRBD1 matching 12 bases. V lost 5 bases to trimming and J lost 3 bases; unmatched junction nucleotides: 4. From germline, CDR1 is LNHDA and CDR2 SQIVND (reference sequence). The CDR3 runs 15 residues. The CDR3 nucleotides are TGTGCCAGTAGTCCTCGGGACAGGGGGCACTATGGCTACACCTTC. Translation: CASSPRDRGHYGYTF.

V gene TRBV6-4 combines with J gene TRBJ2-3, with 9 bases identical to TRBD1. The CDR3 has 18 amino acids. The germline CDR1 and CDR2 sequences are MRHNA and SNTAGT. V was pared by 6 bases and J by 0 bases, with 13 bases of the junction left unmatched. The CDR3 coding sequence is TGTGCCAGCAGCCCAGGGACAGGGATGGGGGATAGCACAGATACGCAGTATTTT. Encoded protein: CASSPGTGMGDSTDTQYF.

The J gene is TRBJ1-1, the V gene TRBV12-3 or TRBV12-4, with unresolved D. V lost 7 bases and J 3 bases, leaving 9 bases between the germline ends. The CDR3 extends over 12 amino acids. CDR3 DNA: TGTGCCAGCACCTCCTGGTACACTGAAGCTTTCTTT. Its protein is CASTSWYTEAFF.

The chain couples TRBV6-1 to TRBJ2-7; D remains unclear. Trimming pared 2 bases from V and 5 bases from J, leaving 7 bases between. CDR3 length: 12 residues. Germline CDR1 MNHNS, CDR2 SASEGT. The CDR3 loop reads CASSEQVHEQYF. CDR3 coding DNA: TGTGCCAGCAGTGAACAGGTCCACGAGCAGTACTTC.

The rearrangement uses TRBV12-3 or TRBV12-4 and TRBJ1-4, with D hard to call. The CDR3 length is 13 residues. The V gene lost 5 bases and the J gene lost 5 bases, with 9 bases spanning the gap. The CDR3 region has the DNA TGTGCCAGCAGTATCCGACCCAATGAAAAACTGTTTTTT. Translation gives CASSIRPNEKLFF.

The V call is TRBV6-2 or TRBV6-3, the J call TRBJ2-5; D is undetermined. Germline-derived CDR1 and CDR2 are MNHEY and SVGEGT. The CDR3 has 11 amino acids. The V gene lost 2 bases and the J gene lost 6 bases, with 4 bases spanning the gap. The CDR3 DNA reads as TGTGCCAGCAGTTACGGAAAGACCCAGTACTTC. Protein sequence: CASSYGKTQYF.

This clone was seen once. V gene TRBV6-7 combines with J gene TRBJ1-1; the D is unclear. TRBV6-7 is noted as an ORF with a role that remains uncertain. The length of the CDR3 is 12 residues. Trimming cost V 4 bases and J 1 base, with 4 bases left between them. The CDR3 region has the DNA TGTGCCAGCAGTTTTAAGAACACTGAAGCTTTCTTT. Its translation is CASSFKNTEAFF.

This clone was recorded only once. The chain joins TRBV9 to TRBJ2-3, with D uncertain. CDR3 length: 12 amino acids. V was clipped by 4 bases and J by 10 bases, with 13 bases between them. Germline values: CDR1 SGDLS, CDR2 YYNGEE. The chain's CDR3 is CASSSSFAAQYF. CDR3 sequence (DNA): TGTGCCAGCAGCTCCAGTTTTGCTGCGCAGTATTTT.

This chain joins TRBV7-9 and TRBJ1-4, with unresolved D. The CDR3 is made up of 12 amino acids. Germline V gives CDR1 SEHNR, CDR2 FQNEAQ (reference sequence). Trimming stripped 6 bases from V and 7 bases from J, with 9 bases between. This chain's CDR3 is CASSLRSEKLFF. CDR3 coding DNA: TGTGCCAGCAGTCTTAGGTCTGAAAAACTGTTTTTT.

The chain links TRBV11-2 to TRBJ2-1, with D maybe TRBD2 (6 bases). Trimming stripped 5 bases from V and 9 bases from J, with 17 bases between. The CDR3 length is 14 residues. CDR1 is SGHAT, CDR2 FQNNGV, per germline. The DNA of the CDR3 is TGTGCCAGCAGCCCCTCGTGGACTATGGGTGAGCAGTTCTTC. It specifies CASSPSWTMGEQFF.

V gene TRBV9 combines with J gene TRBJ1-1; no definite D call. CDR1 and CDR2 from the germline V gene are SGDLS and YYNGEE. Trimming took off 5 bases at V and 6 bases at J, with 17 bases between the two ends. The CDR3 has 14 residues. The CDR3 sequence is CASSAGPPSSEAFF. DNA for the CDR3: TGTGCCAGCAGTGCCGGGCCCCCGAGCTCTGAAGCTTTCTTT.

This clone was seen once. V gene TRBV6-2 or TRBV6-3 combines with J gene TRBJ1-2; D gene unclear. The V gene's germline CDR1 is MNHEY and CDR2 SVGEGT. The germline V and J ends were trimmed by 0 bases and 7 bases, with 6 bases remaining between them. The CDR3 is made up of 12 amino acids. This CDR3 reads CASSYSGPGYTF. In nucleotides, the CDR3 is TGTGCCAGCAGTTACTCCGGGCCTGGCTACACCTTC.